This TCR beta chain was recovered during a study of T cells expressing NK-cell markers. Study summary: All TCR beta repertoires analysed originated from sorted CD3+CD56+NKG2C+, CD3+CD56+NKG2C- and CD3+CD56-NKG2C+ T cells. The sequencing cohort of eight donors included seven HCMV-seropositive individuals and one seronegative individual. Regarding the study as a whole: Four of the donors also had these clonotypes leading their CD3+CD56-NKG2C+ fraction.

Beta-chain TCR cDNA was generated via 5'RACE template switching with UMIs. TCRdb reprocessed the 5' RACE reads and keeps a single row for each CDR3 protein, giving no DNA. The sample has some 150,000 distinct CDR3 sequences. A note on this clonotype: What it recognizes is unknown.

The CDR3 is made up of 16 amino acids. CDR1 and CDR2 from the germline V gene are SGDLS and YYNGEE. The sample was blood T cells: a sorted CD56 or NKG2C T cell subset, CD4+ or CD8+ T cells, or bulk PBMC T cells (not recorded which). The chain has TRBV9 and TRBJ2-7; TCRdb's D gene call, TRBD1, goes unchecked for lack of DNA. The clonotype originates from a woman in her 50s in good health. CDR3 loop: CASSVGKGASIYEQYF.